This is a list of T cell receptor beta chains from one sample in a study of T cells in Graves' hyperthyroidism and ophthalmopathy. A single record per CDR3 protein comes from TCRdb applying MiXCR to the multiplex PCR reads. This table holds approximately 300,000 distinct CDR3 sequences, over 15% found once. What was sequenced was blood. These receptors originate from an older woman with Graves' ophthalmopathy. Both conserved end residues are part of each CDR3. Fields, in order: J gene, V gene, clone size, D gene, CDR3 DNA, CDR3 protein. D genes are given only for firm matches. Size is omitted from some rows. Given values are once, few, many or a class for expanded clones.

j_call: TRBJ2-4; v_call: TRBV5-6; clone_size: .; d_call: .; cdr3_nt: TGTGCCAGCAGCTTGGGGAGACACATTCAGTACTTC; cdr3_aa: CASSLGRHIQYF
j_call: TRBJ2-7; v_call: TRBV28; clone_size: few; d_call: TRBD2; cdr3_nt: TGTGCCAGCAGTTTACAGACTAGCGGGAGACACGAGCAGTACTTC; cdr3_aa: CASSLQTSGRHEQYF
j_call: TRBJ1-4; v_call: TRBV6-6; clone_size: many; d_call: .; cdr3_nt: TGTGCCAGCAGTTACTTCCAGGTGAATGAAAAACTGTTTTTT; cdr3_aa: CASSYFQVNEKLFF
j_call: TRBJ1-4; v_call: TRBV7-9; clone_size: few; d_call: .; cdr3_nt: TGTGCCAGCAGCCCGCAAAATTCCAAGGTGGGGCGAGAAAAACTGTTTTTT; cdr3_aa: CASSPQNSKVGREKLFF
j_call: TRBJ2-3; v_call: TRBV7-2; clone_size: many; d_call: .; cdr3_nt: TGTGCCAGCAGCATCCAACATCAGGCCACAGATACGCAGTATTTT; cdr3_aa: CASSIQHQATDTQYF
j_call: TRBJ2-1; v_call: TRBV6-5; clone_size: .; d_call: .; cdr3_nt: TGTGCCAGCAGTTACAGCAATGAGCAGTTCTTC; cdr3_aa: CASSYSNEQFF
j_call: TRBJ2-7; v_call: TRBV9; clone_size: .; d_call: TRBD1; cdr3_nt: TGTGCCAGCAGCGCACAACCCGACGGACAGGGGTACTCCTACGAGCAGTACTTC; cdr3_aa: CASSAQPDGQGYSYEQYF
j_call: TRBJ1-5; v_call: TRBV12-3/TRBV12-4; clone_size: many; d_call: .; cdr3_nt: .; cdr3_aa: CASSPDRALRQPQHF
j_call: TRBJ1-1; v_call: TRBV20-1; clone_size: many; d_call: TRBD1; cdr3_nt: TGCAGTTTAGGACAGGGGGGAAGAGGCACTGAAGCTTTCTTT; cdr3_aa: CSLGQGGRGTEAFF
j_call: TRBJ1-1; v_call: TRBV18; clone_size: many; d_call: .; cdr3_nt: TGTGCCAGCTCACCACAGGGCGCGAGTCGGACAGAAGCTTTCTTT; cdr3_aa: CASSPQGASRTEAFF
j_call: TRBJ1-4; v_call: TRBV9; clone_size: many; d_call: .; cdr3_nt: TGTGCCAGCAGCGTAGCCGGAGTCAGCGGGGCAACTAATGAAAAACTGTTTTTT; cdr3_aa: CASSVAGVSGATNEKLFF
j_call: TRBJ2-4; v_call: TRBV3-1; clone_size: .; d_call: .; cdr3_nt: TGTGCCAGCAGCCAAGATTTGGTCCCGACGAAACAGTACTTC; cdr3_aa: CASSQDLVPTKQYF
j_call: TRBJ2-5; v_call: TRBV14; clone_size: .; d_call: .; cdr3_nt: TGTGCCAGCAGCCCTGAGGGTAGGGGCCGCCCCCAAGAGACCCAGTACTTC; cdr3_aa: CASSPEGRGRPQETQYF
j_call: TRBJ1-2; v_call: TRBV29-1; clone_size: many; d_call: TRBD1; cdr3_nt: TGCAGCGTTGACCGGCAGGGGGTGTTTGGCTACACCTTC; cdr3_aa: CSVDRQGVFGYTF
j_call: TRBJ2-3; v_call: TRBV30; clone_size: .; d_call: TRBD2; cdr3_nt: TGTGCCTGGAGTGGTCCTGGGACTAGCGGGAGTGCGGATACGCAGTATTTT; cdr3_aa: CAWSGPGTSGSADTQYF
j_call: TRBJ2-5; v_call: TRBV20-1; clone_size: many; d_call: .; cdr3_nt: TGCAGTGCTAGAGATCTGTTAGGGACCAAAGAGACCCAGTACTTC; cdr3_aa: CSARDLLGTKETQYF
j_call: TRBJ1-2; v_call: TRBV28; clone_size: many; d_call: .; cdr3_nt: TGTGCCAGCAGAGACGGAAGGAACTATGGCTACACCTTC; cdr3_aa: CASRDGRNYGYTF
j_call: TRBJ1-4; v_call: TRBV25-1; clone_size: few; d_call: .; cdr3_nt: TGTGCCAGCAGTGAAAATCGGGGGGCAGTCAGTGAAAAACTGTTTTTT; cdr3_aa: CASSENRGAVSEKLFF
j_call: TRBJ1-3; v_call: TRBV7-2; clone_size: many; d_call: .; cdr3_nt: TGTGCCAGCAGCTTAGTGGGAGGGTCCTCTGGAAACACCATATATTTT; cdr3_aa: CASSLVGGSSGNTIYF
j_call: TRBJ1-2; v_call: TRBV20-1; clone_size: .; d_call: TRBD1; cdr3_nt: TGCAGTGCTAGAGACCAGAGGGCACAGGGGAACGGTGGCTACACCTTC; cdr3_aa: CSARDQRAQGNGGYTF
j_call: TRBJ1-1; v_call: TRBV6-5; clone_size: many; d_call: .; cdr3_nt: TGTGCCAGCAGTTACCCCCCCGGGGGGAGGGGAGGTACTGAAGCTTTCTTT; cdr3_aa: CASSYPPGGRGGTEAFF
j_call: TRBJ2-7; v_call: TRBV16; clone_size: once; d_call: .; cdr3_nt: TGTGCCAGCAGCGCCATCATACAGGAAACCTACGAGCAGTACTTC; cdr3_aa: CASSAIIQETYEQYF
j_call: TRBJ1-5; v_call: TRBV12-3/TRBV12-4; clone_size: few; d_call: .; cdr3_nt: TGTGCCAGCAGACAAGATACACGGCCCCAGCATTTT; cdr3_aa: CASRQDTRPQHF
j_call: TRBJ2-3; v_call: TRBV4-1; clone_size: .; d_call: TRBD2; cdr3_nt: TGCGCCAGCAGCTCTCCAGGTAGCGGGGATACGCAGTATTTT; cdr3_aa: CASSSPGSGDTQYF
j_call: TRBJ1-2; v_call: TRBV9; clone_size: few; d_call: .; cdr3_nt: TGTGCCAGCAGCGGGGACACGTACAACTATGGCTACACCTTC; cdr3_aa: CASSGDTYNYGYTF
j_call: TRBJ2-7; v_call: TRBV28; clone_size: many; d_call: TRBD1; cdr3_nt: TGTGCCAGCAGCGTGGTCATGGGACAGACCTACGAGCAGTACTTC; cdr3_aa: CASSVVMGQTYEQYF
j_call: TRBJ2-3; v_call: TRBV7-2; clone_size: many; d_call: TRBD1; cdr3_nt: TGTGCCAGCAGTACGTTGCCGGGACAGAAGACAGATACGCAGTATTTT; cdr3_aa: CASSTLPGQKTDTQYF
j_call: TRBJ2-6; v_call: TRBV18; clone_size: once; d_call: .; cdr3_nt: TGTGCCAGCACACTCCTCTCTGGGGCCAACGTCCTGACTTTC; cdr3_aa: CASTLLSGANVLTF
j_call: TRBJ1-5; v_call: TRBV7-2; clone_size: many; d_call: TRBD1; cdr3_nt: TGTGCCAGCAGCTTCCTCGGGACAGATAGCAATCAGCCCCAGCATTTT; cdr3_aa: CASSFLGTDSNQPQHF
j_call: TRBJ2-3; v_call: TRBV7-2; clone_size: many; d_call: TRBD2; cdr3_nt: TGTGCCAGCAGGGGAGCGGGAAGCACAGATACGCAGTATTTT; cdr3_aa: CASRGAGSTDTQYF
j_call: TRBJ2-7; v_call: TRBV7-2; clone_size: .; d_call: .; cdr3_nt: TGTGCCAGCAGCTTGATAGGACAGTACAATGAGCAGTACTTC; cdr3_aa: CASSLIGQYNEQYF
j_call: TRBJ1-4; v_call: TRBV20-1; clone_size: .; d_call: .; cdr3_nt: TGCAGTGCTAGTAAGCCGGGAGTGGGCTCGGGCGAAAAACTGTTTTTT; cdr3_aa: CSASKPGVGSGEKLFF